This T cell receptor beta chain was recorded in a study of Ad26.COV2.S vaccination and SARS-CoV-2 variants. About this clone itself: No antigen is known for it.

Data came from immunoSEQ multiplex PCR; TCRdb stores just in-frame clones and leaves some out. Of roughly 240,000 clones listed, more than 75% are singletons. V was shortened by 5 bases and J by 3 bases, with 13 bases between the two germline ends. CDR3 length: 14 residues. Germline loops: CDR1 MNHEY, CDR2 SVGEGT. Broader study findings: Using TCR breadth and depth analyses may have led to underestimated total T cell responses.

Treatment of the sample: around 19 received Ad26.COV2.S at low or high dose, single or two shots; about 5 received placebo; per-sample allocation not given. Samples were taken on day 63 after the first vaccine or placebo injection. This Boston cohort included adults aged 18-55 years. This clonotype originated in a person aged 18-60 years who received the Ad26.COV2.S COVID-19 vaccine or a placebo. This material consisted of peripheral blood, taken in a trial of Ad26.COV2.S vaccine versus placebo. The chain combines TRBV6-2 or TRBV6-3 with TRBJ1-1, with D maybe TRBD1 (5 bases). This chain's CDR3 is CASSTDGADTEAFF. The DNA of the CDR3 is TGTGCCAGCAGTACTGACGGGGCGGACACTGAAGCTTTCTTT.